The 28 T cell receptor beta chains reported below all come from one sample, sequenced in a study of cytomegalovirus exposure and HLA in healthy donors. With 60 Vbeta and 13 Jbeta primers, the PCR was carried out. The table came from immunoSEQ multiplex PCR; TCRdb's copy has only in-frame clones and leaves some out. Of about 140,000 clones in the sample, roughly 86% were seen once. Source material: PBMCs. These receptors came from a man between 18 and 29 years old in good health and CMV-seropositive.

The rearrangement joins TRBV6-7 to TRBJ2-1; D is perhaps TRBD1 (6 bases). TRBV6-7 is identified as an open reading frame with a role that is uncertain. This CDR3 is 16 amino acids long. The germline V and J ends were trimmed by 6 bases and 0 bases, with 15 bases remaining between them. CDR3 in amino acids: CASSRGGLCSYNEQFF. CDR3 bases: TGTGCCAGCAGCCGAGGGGGATTGTGCTCCTACAATGAGCAGTTCTTC.

The chain has TRBV6-6 and TRBJ1-5, with 8 bases lining up with TRBD1. This CDR3 comprises 16 residues. CDR1 MNHNY and CDR2 SVGAGI come from the germline V gene (reference sequence). V was clipped by 6 bases and J by 6 bases; unmatched bases: 13. The CDR3 loop reads CASSRFRGPLGQPQHF. Written as DNA, the CDR3 is TGTGCCAGCAGCAGGTTCAGGGGGCCCCTGGGTCAGCCCCAGCATTTT.

V gene TRBV7-9 combines with J gene TRBJ2-3; 11 bases are a match to TRBD2. The CDR3 is made up of 16 amino acids. The junction had 4 bases not matched to a gene; V was cut back by 5 bases and J by 0 bases. The germline gives CDR1 SEHNR, CDR2 FQNEAQ (reference sequence). The DNA for the CDR3 is TGTGCCAGCAGCCCCTGGACTAGCGGGAGCACAGATACGCAGTATTTT. The encoded protein is CASSPWTSGSTDTQYF. The whole variable domain, filled in from reference TRBV7-9 and TRBJ2-3, reads DTGVSQNPRHKITKRGQNVTFRCDPISEHNRLYWYRQTLGQGPEFLTYFQNEAQLEKSRLLSDRFSAERPKGSFSTLEIQRTEQGDSAMYLCASSPWTSGSTDTQYFGPGTRLTVL.

The V and J genes are TRBV7-3 and TRBJ2-7; TRBD2 is a possible D gene (5 bases). Trimming cost V 1 base and J 7 bases, with 17 bases left between them. In germline, CDR1 is SGHTA, CDR2 FQGTGA. The CDR3 length is 15 residues. CDR3 protein: CASSLRGEGTWEQYF. The CDR3 bases are TGTGCCAGCAGCTTAAGGGGAGAAGGAACGTGGGAGCAGTACTTC.

This chain uses TRBV7-6 with TRBJ2-1; 8 bases align to TRBD2. CDR1 and CDR2 (germline): SGHVS, FNYEAQ. This CDR3 has 17 residues. Germline trimming cut 6 bases from V and 0 bases from J; bases unmatched to any gene: 10. The CDR3 sequence: CASRTISGKSSYNEQFF. The CDR3 DNA is TGTGCCAGCAGGACAATTAGCGGGAAAAGCTCCTACAATGAGCAGTTCTTC.

CDR3 DNA sequence: TGTGCCAGCAGCATAGCGGGAGGCCCCTACAATGAGCAGTTCTTC. It yields the protein CASSIAGGPYNEQFF. The rearrangement links TRBV28 to TRBJ2-1; TRBD2 agrees at 10 bases. The CDR3 is made up of 15 amino acids. The ends lost 6 bases at V and 2 bases at J; junction bases unmatched: 4. The germline gives CDR1 MDHEN, CDR2 SYDVKM.

The V call is TRBV5-1, the J call TRBJ1-5; D not certain. The length of the CDR3 is 13 residues. Trimming took 2 bases from V and 7 from J, leaving 10 bases between them. Germline V CDR1 and CDR2: SGHRS, YFSETQ. In nucleotides, the CDR3 is TGCGCCAGCAGCTTTGGGCCAGAGCAGCCCCAGCATTTT. Residues: CASSFGPEQPQHF.

The chain recombines TRBV2 with TRBJ1-2; 10 bases fit TRBD1. Germline CDR1 SNHLY, CDR2 FYNNEI. The V segment lost 6 bases and the J segment 8 bases; nucleotides outside the gene matches: 3. The CDR3 loop spans 12 amino acids. DNA of the CDR3: TGTGCCAGCAGGGGGACAGGGGAGGGCTACACCTTC. It is translated as CASRGTGEGYTF.

The V call is TRBV7-3, the J call TRBJ1-2; 9 nucleotides match TRBD1. The trim removed 5 bases at V and 7 bases at J, leaving 8 bases unmatched. CDR3 length: 14 amino acids. Germline V gene data show CDR1 as SGHTA and CDR2 as FQGTGA. CDR3: CASSLLGTGSGYTF. In DNA, the CDR3 is TGTGCCAGCAGCCTACTAGGGACAGGGAGTGGCTACACCTTC.

The chain combines TRBV5-4 with TRBJ1-1; 7 positions match TRBD1. The CDR3 totals 16 residues. With V trimmed by 4 bases and J by 3 bases, 12 bases remained unmatched. Looked up from germline, CDR1 is SGHNT and CDR2 is YYREEE (reference sequence). The chain's CDR3 is CASSPKGDSFYTEAFF. Written as DNA, the CDR3 is TGTGCCAGCAGCCCCAAAGGGGACAGTTTCTACACTGAAGCTTTCTTT.

This clone was detected only once. The chain combines TRBV11-2 with TRBJ2-3; 12 bases line up with TRBD2. This CDR3 has 15 residues. In germline, CDR1 is SGHAT, CDR2 FQNNGV. V dropped 3 bases and J dropped 6; count of bases not matched to a gene: 4. CDR3 in amino acids: CASSFSSGRADTQYF. The CDR3 DNA follows: TGTGCCAGCAGCTTCTCTAGCGGGAGGGCGGATACGCAGTATTTT.

The chain has TRBV5-1 and TRBJ2-3, with D perhaps matching TRBD2 (6 bases). Germline assignment: CDR1 SGHRS and CDR2 YFSETQ. V lost 6 bases and J 0 bases, leaving 14 bases between the germline ends. The CDR3 extends over 15 amino acids. DNA for the CDR3: TGCGCCAGCATTGGAGGGGACTTTAGCACAGATACGCAGTATTTT. Residues: CASIGGDFSTDTQYF.

This clone was observed a handful of times. Here the CDR3 reads CASRQSGETQYF. In DNA form, the CDR3 reads TGTGCCAGTAGGCAGAGCGGGGAGACCCAGTACTTC. The V gene is TRBV19, the J gene TRBJ2-5; tentatively, D is TRBD2 (6 bases). Germline V gene lookup returns CDR1 LNHDA and CDR2 SQIVND (reference sequence). The CDR3 extends over 12 amino acids. The V end lost 6 bases, the J end lost 5 bases, and 10 bases lay between the germline ends.

This chain links TRBV11-2 with TRBJ1-4; possibly TRBD1 for D (6 bases). Germline V gene data show CDR1 as SGHAT and CDR2 as FQNNGV. V lost 5 bases to trimming and J lost 8 bases, with 12 bases between them. This CDR3 region has 13 residues. The CDR3, as DNA: TGTGCCAGCAGCACCCGGACAGTAGAAAAACTGTTTTTT. Residues: CASSTRTVEKLFF.

The chain joins TRBV28 to TRBJ2-1, with 7 bases identical to TRBD2. V was clipped by 1 base and J by 2 bases; unmatched bases: 5. This CDR3 has 16 amino acids. CDR1 is MDHEN and CDR2 is SYDVKM in the germline V gene. CDR3 loop: CASSLYPSGPYNEQFF. CDR3 DNA sequence: TGTGCCAGCAGTTTATATCCTAGCGGACCCTACAATGAGCAGTTCTTC.

Here the CDR3 DNA reads TGCAGCGTTGGAGGGGGCGACAGGTACGAGCAGTACTTC. Translation gives CSVGGGDRYEQYF. This chain uses TRBV29-1 with TRBJ2-7; TRBD1 matches at 7 bases. The CDR3 length is 13 residues. In germline, CDR1 is SQVTM, CDR2 ANQGSEA. After removal of 4 bases from V and 4 bases from J, the junction contained 7 bases not matched to a gene.

The chain employs TRBV4-1 and TRBJ1-2; D uncertain. CDR1 and CDR2 from the germline V gene are MGHRA and YSYEKL. The CDR3 consists of 17 residues. Trimming took 4 bases from V and 1 from J, leaving 19 bases between them. The CDR3 DNA reads TGCGCCAGCAGCCGAAAATCGCCTGAGGAGATTAACTATGGCTACACCTTC. It specifies CASSRKSPEEINYGYTF.

The chain is built from TRBV6-1 and TRBJ2-7; no clear D gene. The CDR3 runs 11 residues. V lost 11 bases and J lost 2, with 10 bases in between. CDR1 is MNHNS, CDR2 SASEGT, per germline. The CDR3 DNA is TGTGCCTCCCGATCGGCCTACGAGCAGTACTTC. Its translation is CASRSAYEQYF.

The V and J genes are TRBV28 and TRBJ2-7; the D gene is possibly TRBD1 (6 bases). CDR3 size: 14 residues. Germline CDR1 reads MDHEN; CDR2 reads SYDVKM. V was cut by 5 bases and J by 8 bases, with 19 bases left in between. CDR3 sequence reads: CASSPGQGFRKQYF. The CDR3 bases are TGTGCCAGCAGTCCGGGGCAGGGGTTTAGGAAGCAGTACTTC.

The chain carries TRBV28 and TRBJ2-7; 9 bases map to TRBD2. Germline CDR1 and CDR2: MDHEN and SYDVKM. The length of the CDR3 is 22 residues. The junction had 32 bases not matched to a gene; V was cut back by 5 bases and J by 6 bases. The CDR3 sequence: CASSGPASGMMGKLRAVREQYF. The CDR3 coding sequence is TGTGCCAGCAGTGGACCCGCTAGCGGGATGATGGGTAAACTACGAGCAGTACGCGAGCAGTACTTC.

V is TRBV15 and J is TRBJ1-1; D uncertain. Trimming left V 4 bases short and J 1 base short, with 13 bases between. Germline lookup yields CDR1 LNHNV and CDR2 YYDKDF (reference sequence). This CDR3 has 15 residues. Here the CDR3 reads CATSKVATTNTEAFF. CDR3 DNA: TGTGCCACCAGCAAAGTAGCCACCACGAACACTGAAGCTTTCTTT.

V is TRBV7-8 and J is TRBJ2-6, with 7 bases that match TRBD1. The CDR3 runs 17 residues. Losses at the gene ends were 5 bases for V and 4 bases for J; bases not matched to a gene: 11. Germline CDR1 and CDR2: SGHVS and FQNEAQ. The CDR3 spells CASSISSTGWGANVLTF. DNA for the CDR3: TGTGCCAGCAGCATTTCTTCGACAGGGTGGGGGGCCAACGTCCTGACTTTC. The whole variable domain, remainder taken from reference TRBV7-8 and TRBJ2-6, is GAGVSQSPRYKVAKRGQDVALRCDPISGHVSLFWYQQALGQGPEFLTYFQNEAQLDKSGLPSDRFFAERPEGSVSTLKIQRTQQEDSAVYLCASSISSTGWGANVLTFGAGSRLTVL.

The chain links TRBV19 to TRBJ1-5, with 7 bases aligning to TRBD1. The trim removed 6 bases at V and 3 bases at J, leaving 5 bases unmatched. The germline V gene encodes CDR1 LNHDA and CDR2 SQIVND (reference sequence). This CDR3 region has 14 residues. The CDR3 is CASRATGANQPQHF. In DNA, the CDR3 is TGTGCCAGTAGAGCCACAGGGGCCAATCAGCCCCAGCATTTT. Combining the CDR3 with reference TRBV19 and TRBJ1-5 gives the whole variable domain DGGITQSPKYLFRKEGQNVTLSCEQNLNHDAMYWYRQDPGQGLRLIYYSQIVNDFQKGDIAEGYSVSREKKESFPLTVTSAQKNPTAFYLCASRATGANQPQHFGDGTRLSIL.

The chain combines TRBV11-2 with TRBJ2-7, with 10 bases lining up with TRBD1. This CDR3 spans 18 amino acids. Germline V lookup: CDR1 SGHAT, CDR2 FQNNGV. Germline trimming cut 0 bases from V and 1 base from J; bases unmatched to any gene: 9. The CDR3 DNA sequence: TGTGCCAGCAGCTTAGATAGTTCTGGGACAGGGGATTCCTACGAGCAGTACTTC. Translation gives CASSLDSSGTGDSYEQYF.

The gene calls are TRBV13 and TRBJ2-7, with a weak D call TRBD2 (6 bases). Germline CDR1 is PRHDT and CDR2 is FYEKMQ (reference sequence). Trimming removed 0 bases from V and 2 bases from J, with 20 bases in between. The CDR3 spans 18 residues. The CDR3 reads CASSLGVDLGGRAYEQYF. CDR3 DNA: TGTGCCAGCAGCTTAGGTGTGGATCTCGGGGGTCGGGCCTACGAGCAGTACTTC.

The V and J genes are TRBV7-8 and TRBJ2-1; 9 bases are a match to TRBD2. The germline V gene has CDR1 SGHVS and CDR2 FQNEAQ. This CDR3 comprises 14 residues. V was clipped by 3 bases and J by 3 bases; unmatched bases: 0. For the CDR3, the DNA is TGTGCCAGCAGCTTTAGCGGGAGCTACAATGAGCAGTTCTTC. Translated: CASSFSGSYNEQFF.

This chain connects TRBV5-1 to TRBJ2-3; D might be TRBD1 (5 bases). V shed 0 bases and J shed 2 bases, with 7 bases lying between them. This CDR3 is built from 14 residues. Looked up from germline, CDR1 is SGHRS and CDR2 is YFSETQ. The CDR3 sequence: CASSLEQATDTQYF. CDR3 coding DNA: TGCGCCAGCAGCTTGGAACAGGCCACAGATACGCAGTATTTT. The full variable domain, rest sourced from reference TRBV5-1 and TRBJ2-3, is KAGVTQTPRYLIKTRGQQVTLSCSPISGHRSVSWYQQTPGQGLQFLFEYFSETQRNKGNFPGRFSGRQFSNSRSEMNVSTLELGDSALYLCASSLEQATDTQYFGPGTRLTVL.

This clone has more than one count but fewer than ten. The gene calls are TRBV4-1 and TRBJ1-3, with 8 nucleotides matching TRBD1. V gave up 4 bases and J gave up 2 bases; unmatched junction bases: 7. Germline V gene lookup returns CDR1 MGHRA and CDR2 YSYEKL. This CDR3 region has 16 residues. The CDR3 coding sequence is TGCGCCAGCAGCCCCGGACAGGGTAGGACTGGAAACACCATATATTTT. Encoded protein: CASSPGQGRTGNTIYF.